The clone carrying this TCR beta chain has only one observation. What it binds is unknown. The CDR3 loop spans 17 amino acids. The germline CDR1 and CDR2 sequences are LNHNV and YYDKDF (reference sequence). Trimming took 1 base from V and 4 from J; bases not matched to a gene: 10. The PCR was carried out with 60 Vbeta primers and 13 Jbeta primers. Using immunoSEQ multiplex PCR, the repertoire was profiled, and TCRdb retains in-frame clones only, with some absent. Counted here are 100,000 to 150,000 clones, about 80% occurring once; the ten biggest clones make up 1%. The data were obtained in a study of cytomegalovirus exposure and HLA in healthy donors. Regarding the study as a whole: The authors assumed roughly uniform sequencing depth across donors for presence/absence analyses. One variant, a missense change in DCLRE1C, was linked in a later analysis to TCR beta V- and J-gene trimming.

The chain has TRBV15 and TRBJ1-3; 7 bases are a match to TRBD1. Sample: PBMCs. The TCR comes from a man aged 35-49 years in good health and CMV-seronegative. CDR3 DNA: TGTGCCACCAGCAGAGGTCGTCGGACAGGTCTCGGAAACACCATATATTTT. Translation: CATSRGRRTGLGNTIYF. Supplemented by reference TRBV15 and TRBJ1-3, the full variable domain reads DAMVIQNPRYQVTQFGKPVTLSCSQTLNHNVMYWYQQKSSQAPKLLFHYYDKDFNNEADTPDNFQSRRPNTSFCFLDIRSPGLGDTAMYLCATSRGRRTGLGNTIYFGEGSWLTVV.